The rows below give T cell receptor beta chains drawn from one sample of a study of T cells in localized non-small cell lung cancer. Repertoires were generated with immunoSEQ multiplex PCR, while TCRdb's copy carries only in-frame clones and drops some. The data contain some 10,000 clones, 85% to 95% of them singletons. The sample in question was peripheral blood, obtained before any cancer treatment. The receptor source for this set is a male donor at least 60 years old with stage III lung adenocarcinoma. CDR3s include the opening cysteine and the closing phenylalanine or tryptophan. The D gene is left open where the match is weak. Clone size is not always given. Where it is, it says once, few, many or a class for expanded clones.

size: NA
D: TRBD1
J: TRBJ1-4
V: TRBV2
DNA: TGTGCCAGCACGGGACAGGGGATTGGTGTTGGAAAACTGTTTTTT
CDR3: CASTGQGIGVGKLFF

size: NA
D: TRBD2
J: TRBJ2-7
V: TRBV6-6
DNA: TGTGCCAGCAGTTACGGGCGAGCGGGAGCTGGCGAGCAGTACTTC
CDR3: CASSYGRAGAGEQYF

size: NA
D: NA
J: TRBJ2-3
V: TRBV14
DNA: TGTGCCAGCAGCCAAGATGTCGGGCGGCCCACAGATACGCAGTATTTT
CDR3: CASSQDVGRPTDTQYF

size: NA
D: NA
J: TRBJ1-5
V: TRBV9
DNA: TGTGCCAGCAGCGTAGCTGGGAATCAGCCCCAGCATTTT
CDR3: CASSVAGNQPQHF

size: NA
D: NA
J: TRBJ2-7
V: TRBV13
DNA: TGTGCCAGCAGCTTAGGGAGGCCCGACTACGAGCAGTACTTC
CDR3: CASSLGRPDYEQYF

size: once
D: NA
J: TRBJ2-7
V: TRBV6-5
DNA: TGTGCCAGCAGGTTTGGGGGATCCTCCTACGAGCAGTACTTC
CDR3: CASRFGGSSYEQYF

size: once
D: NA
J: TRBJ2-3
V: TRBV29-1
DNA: TGCAGCGCAGGGGCAGGGCCTTCGGGTACGCAGTATTTT
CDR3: CSAGAGPSGTQYF

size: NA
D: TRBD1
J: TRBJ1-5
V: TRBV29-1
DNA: TGCAGCGTTGTTTGGCAGGGGGGAAGCAATCAGCCCCAGCATTTT
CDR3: CSVVWQGGSNQPQHF

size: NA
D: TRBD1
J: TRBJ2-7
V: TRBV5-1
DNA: TGCGCCAGCAGCTCACAGGGGGGCTCCTACGAGCAGTACTTC
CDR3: CASSSQGGSYEQYF

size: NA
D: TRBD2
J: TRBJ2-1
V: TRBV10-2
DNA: TGCGCCAGCAGCGAACTAGCGGGAGCCTACAATGAGCAGTTCTTC
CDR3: CASSELAGAYNEQFF

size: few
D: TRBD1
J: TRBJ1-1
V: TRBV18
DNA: TGTGCCAGCTCACCAGCAGGGGGGCACACTGAAGCTTTCTTT
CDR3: CASSPAGGHTEAFF

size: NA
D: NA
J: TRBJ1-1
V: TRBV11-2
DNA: TGTGCCAGCAGCCCCAGGGAAAGGACAGTACCGAACACTGAAGCTTTCTTT
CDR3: CASSPRERTVPNTEAFF

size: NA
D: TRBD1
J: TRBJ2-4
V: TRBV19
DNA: TGTGCCAGTAGTGAGACAGGGAATAATCCCAAAAACATTCAGTACTTC
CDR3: CASSETGNNPKNIQYF

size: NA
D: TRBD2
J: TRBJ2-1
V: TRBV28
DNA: TGTGCCAGCACCCAGACTAGCGGGAGCCACAATGAGCAGTTCTTC
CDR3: CASTQTSGSHNEQFF

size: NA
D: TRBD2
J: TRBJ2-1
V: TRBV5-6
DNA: TGTGCCAGCAGCTTGCTTTGGGCGCTAGCGGGAGGCGAGCAGTTCTTC
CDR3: CASSLLWALAGGEQFF

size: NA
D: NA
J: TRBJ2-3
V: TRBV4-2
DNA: TGTGCCAGCAGCCAAGATCTTGATACGCAGTATTTT
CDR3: CASSQDLDTQYF

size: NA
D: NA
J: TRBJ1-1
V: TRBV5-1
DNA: TGCGCCAGCAGCTTGGCCCCAGGGGAATTAAACACTGAAGCTTTCTTT
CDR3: CASSLAPGELNTEAFF

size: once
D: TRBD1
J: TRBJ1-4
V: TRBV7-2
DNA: TGTGCCAGCAGCTTACGCCAGGGGGCGAGCGAAAAACTGTTTTTT
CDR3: CASSLRQGASEKLFF

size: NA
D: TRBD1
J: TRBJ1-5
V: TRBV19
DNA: TGTGCCAGTAGTGGGACAGGGGGAAATCAGCCCCAGCATTTT
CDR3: CASSGTGGNQPQHF

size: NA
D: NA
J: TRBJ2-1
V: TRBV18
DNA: TGTGCCAGCTCACCAAGGGAAGCATACAATGAGCAGTTCTTC
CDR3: CASSPREAYNEQFF

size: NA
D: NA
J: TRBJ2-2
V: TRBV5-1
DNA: TGCGCCAGCAGCCAAGGAACGCGGGGCTCGAACACCGGGGAGCTGTTTTTT
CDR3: CASSQGTRGSNTGELFF

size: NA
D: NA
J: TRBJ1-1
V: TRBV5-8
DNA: TGTGCCAGCAGCTTATCAGAATATAACACTGAAGCTTTCTTT
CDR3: CASSLSEYNTEAFF

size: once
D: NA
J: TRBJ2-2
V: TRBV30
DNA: TGTGCCTCGACTTCGACCGGGGAGCTGTTTTTT
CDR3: CASTSTGELFF

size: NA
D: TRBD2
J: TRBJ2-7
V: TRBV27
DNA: TGTGCCAGCAGGGGCGGGGGGTCCCTCTACGAGCAGTACTTC
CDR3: CASRGGGSLYEQYF

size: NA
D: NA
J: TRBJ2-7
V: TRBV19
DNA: TGTGCCAGTACCCGAGCCCACGGGAGTGGCTACGAGCAGTACTTC
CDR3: CASTRAHGSGYEQYF

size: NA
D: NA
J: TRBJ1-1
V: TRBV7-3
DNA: TGTGCCAGCAGCTTTTTTGGGGGCATGAACACTGAAGCTTTCTTT
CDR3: CASSFFGGMNTEAFF

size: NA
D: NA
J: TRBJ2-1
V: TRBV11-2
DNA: TGTGCCAGCAGCTCGAAGGACGGAGGGGATGAGCAGTTCTTC
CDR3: CASSSKDGGDEQFF

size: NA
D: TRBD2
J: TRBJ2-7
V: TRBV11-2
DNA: TGTGCCAGCAGCTTAGTCCCGGGACTAGCGAACGAGCAGTACTTC
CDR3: CASSLVPGLANEQYF

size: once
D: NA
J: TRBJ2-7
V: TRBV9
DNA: TGTGCCAGCAGCGTAGGACCGGCCTACGAGCAGTACTTC
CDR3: CASSVGPAYEQYF

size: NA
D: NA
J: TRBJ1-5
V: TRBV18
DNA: TGTGCCAGCTCACCAAACGGGGGGGACTTTAGCAATCAGCCCCAGCATTTT
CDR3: CASSPNGGDFSNQPQHF

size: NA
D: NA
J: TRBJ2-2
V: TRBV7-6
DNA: TGTGCCAGCAGCTTAGAACTAGAGGGGACCGGGGAGCTGTTTTTT
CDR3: CASSLELEGTGELFF

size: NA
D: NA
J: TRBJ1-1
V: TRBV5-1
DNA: TGCGCCAGCAGCTTGGGGGGAGCGAGCACTGAAGCTTTCTTT
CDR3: CASSLGGASTEAFF

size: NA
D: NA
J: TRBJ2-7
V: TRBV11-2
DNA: TGTGCCAGCAGCTTAGATCTGAGTCCCGAGCAGTACTTC
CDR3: CASSLDLSPEQYF

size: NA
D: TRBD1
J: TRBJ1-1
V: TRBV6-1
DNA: TGTGCCAGCAGTGAAGCTATAACAGGGGGCACTGAAGCTTTCTTT
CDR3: CASSEAITGGTEAFF

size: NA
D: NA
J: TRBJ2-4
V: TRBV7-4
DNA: TGTGCCAGCAACGGATCCCTGGCCAAAAACATTCAGTACTTC
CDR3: CASNGSLAKNIQYF

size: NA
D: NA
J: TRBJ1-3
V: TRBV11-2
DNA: TGTGCCAGCAGCTTAGACCCCTGGATGTGGAGCTCTGGAAACACCATATATTTT
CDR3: CASSLDPWMWSSGNTIYF

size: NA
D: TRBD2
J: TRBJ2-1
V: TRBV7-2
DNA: TGTGCCAGCAGCTTAGGGGGACTAGCGGGAGCGAATGAGCAGTTCTTC
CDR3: CASSLGGLAGANEQFF

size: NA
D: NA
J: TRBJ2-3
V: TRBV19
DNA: TGTGCCAGTAGTAGAGGGCAGGGGCGTACAGATACGCAGTATTTT
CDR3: CASSRGQGRTDTQYF

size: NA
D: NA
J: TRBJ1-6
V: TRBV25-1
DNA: TGTGCCAGCAGTGAATTCAGCGAGGGGAATTCACCCCTCCACTTT
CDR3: CASSEFSEGNSPLHF

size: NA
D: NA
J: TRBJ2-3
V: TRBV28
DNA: TGTGCCAGCAGTTTGCCCGGAGGGGGCACAGATACGCAGTATTTT
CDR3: CASSLPGGGTDTQYF

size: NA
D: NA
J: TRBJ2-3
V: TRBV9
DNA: TGTGCCAGCAGCCCCGAAGCCAACTACCCCACAGATACGCAGTATTTT
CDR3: CASSPEANYPTDTQYF

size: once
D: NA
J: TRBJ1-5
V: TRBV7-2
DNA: TGTGCCAGCAGCTTATCCGGGGGGGGCAATCAGCCCCAGCATTTT
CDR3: CASSLSGGGNQPQHF

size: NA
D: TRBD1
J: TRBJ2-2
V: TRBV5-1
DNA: TGCGCCAGCAGCACCGACAGGGGAAGGACCGGGGAGCTGTTTTTT
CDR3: CASSTDRGRTGELFF

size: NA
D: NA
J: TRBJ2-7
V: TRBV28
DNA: TGTGCCAGCAGATCCCCCCCCTCCGAGCAGTACTTC
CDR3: CASRSPPSEQYF

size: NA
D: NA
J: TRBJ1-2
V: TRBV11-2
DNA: TGTGCCAGCAGCGCGACCCCAGGGGGCTACACCTTC
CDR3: CASSATPGGYTF

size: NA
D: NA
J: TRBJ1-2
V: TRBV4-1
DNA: TGCGCCAGCAGCAAAGGCCTGTCTAGCTATGGCTACACCTTC
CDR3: CASSKGLSSYGYTF

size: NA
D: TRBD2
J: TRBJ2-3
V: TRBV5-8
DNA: TGTGCCAGCAGCAAGAATCTAGCGGGGAGCACAGATACGCAGTATTTT
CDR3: CASSKNLAGSTDTQYF

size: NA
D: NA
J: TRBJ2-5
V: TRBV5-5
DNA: TGTGCCAGCAGCTTTTACAGCCAAGAGACCCAGTACTTC
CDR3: CASSFYSQETQYF

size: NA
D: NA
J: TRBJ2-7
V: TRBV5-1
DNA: TGCGCCAGCAGGGAGGGGACGACTACCTACGAGCAGTACTTC
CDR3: CASREGTTTYEQYF

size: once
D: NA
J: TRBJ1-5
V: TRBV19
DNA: TGTGCCAGTAGCCACCCCCCAGGGTATAGCAATCAGCCCCAGCATTTT
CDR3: CASSHPPGYSNQPQHF

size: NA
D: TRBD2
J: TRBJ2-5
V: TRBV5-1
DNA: TGCGCCAGCAGCTTGACTAGCGGGCTCCAAGAGACCCAGTACTTC
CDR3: CASSLTSGLQETQYF

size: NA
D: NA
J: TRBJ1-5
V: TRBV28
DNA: TGTGCCAGCAGTCCCCCAGGGGAGGGTCAGCCCCAGCATTTT
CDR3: CASSPPGEGQPQHF

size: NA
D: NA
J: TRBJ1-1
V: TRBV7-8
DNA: TGTGCCAGCAGCCACGCCCTCGGGCCAAACACTGAAGCTTTCTTT
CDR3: CASSHALGPNTEAFF

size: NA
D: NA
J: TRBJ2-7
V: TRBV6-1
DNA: TGTGCCGCCGAAAGCGGGCGATACGAGCAGTACTTC
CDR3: CAAESGRYEQYF

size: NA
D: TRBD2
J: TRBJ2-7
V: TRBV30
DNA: TGTGCCTCCTCTAGCGGCCTCTGGGAGCAGTACTTC
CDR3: CASSSGLWEQYF

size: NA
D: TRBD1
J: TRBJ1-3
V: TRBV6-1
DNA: TGTGCCACCCGGACAGGGGGTTATGGAAACACCATATATTTT
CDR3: CATRTGGYGNTIYF

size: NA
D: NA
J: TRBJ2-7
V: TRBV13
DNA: TGTGCCAGCAGCCCGCGCCCCTCCTACGAGCAGTACTTC
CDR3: CASSPRPSYEQYF

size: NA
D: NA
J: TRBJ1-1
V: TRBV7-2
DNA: TGTGCCAGCAGCTCAGACAGGAACACTGAAGCTTTCTTT
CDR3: CASSSDRNTEAFF